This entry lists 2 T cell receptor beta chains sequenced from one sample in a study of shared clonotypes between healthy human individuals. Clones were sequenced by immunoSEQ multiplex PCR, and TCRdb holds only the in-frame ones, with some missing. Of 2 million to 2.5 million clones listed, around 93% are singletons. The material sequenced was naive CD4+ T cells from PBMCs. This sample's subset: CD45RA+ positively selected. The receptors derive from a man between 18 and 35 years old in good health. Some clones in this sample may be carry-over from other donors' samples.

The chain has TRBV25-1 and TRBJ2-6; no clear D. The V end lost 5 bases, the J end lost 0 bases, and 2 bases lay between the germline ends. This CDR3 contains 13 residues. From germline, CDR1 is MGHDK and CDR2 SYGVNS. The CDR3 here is CASSYSGANVLTF. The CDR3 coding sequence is TGTGCCAGCAGTTACTCTGGGGCCAACGTCCTGACTTTC.

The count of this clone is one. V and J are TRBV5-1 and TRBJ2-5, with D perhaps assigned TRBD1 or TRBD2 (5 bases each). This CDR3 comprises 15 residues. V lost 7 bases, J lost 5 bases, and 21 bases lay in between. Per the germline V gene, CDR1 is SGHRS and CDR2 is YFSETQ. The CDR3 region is CASQAPGLGLETQYF. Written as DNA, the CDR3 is TGCGCCAGCCAGGCTCCGGGGCTCGGCTTGGAGACCCAGTACTTC.